One and the same sample provided the 25 T cell receptor beta chains below, sequenced in a study of T cell responses to AZD1222 COVID-19 vaccine. Profiling relied on immunoSEQ multiplex PCR, and the TCRdb table lists in-frame clones only, not all of them. The sample lists more than 100,000 clones; about 91% were seen once. Sequencing was performed on peripheral blood, taken 28 days after the second AZD1222 dose. These receptors were taken from an adult who received the AZD1222 COVID-19 vaccine.

The chain links TRBV11-1 to TRBJ1-2; 7 nucleotides match TRBD1. Unmatched junction bases numbered 10, after V lost 5 bases and J lost 4 bases. The CDR3 spans 15 residues. Germline values: CDR1 SGHAT, CDR2 FQDESV (reference sequence). The CDR3 DNA follows: TGTGCCAGCAGCAAAGCCGGGACAGATACCTATGGCTACACCTTC. Protein: CASSKAGTDTYGYTF.

The rearrangement joins TRBV6-2 or TRBV6-3 to TRBJ1-1, with 7 bases lining up with TRBD1. The V segment lost 5 bases and the J segment 7 bases; nucleotides outside the gene matches: 4. Per germline, CDR1 MNHEY and CDR2 SVGEGT. The length of the CDR3 is 12 residues. In DNA, the CDR3 is TGTGCCAGCAGTCTTCGACAGGGTGAAGCTTTCTTT. It is translated as CASSLRQGEAFF.

The chain employs TRBV12-3 or TRBV12-4 and TRBJ2-7, with TRBD1 matching over 7 bases. The V segment lost 5 bases and the J segment 4 bases; nucleotides outside the gene matches: 5. The CDR3 is 13 amino acids. CDR3 sequence: CASSIGTEYEQYF. CDR3 nucleotides: TGTGCCAGCAGTATAGGGACAGAGTACGAGCAGTACTTC.

V and J are TRBV2 and TRBJ2-2; no clear D gene. The germline gives CDR1 SNHLY, CDR2 FYNNEI. CDR3 length: 16 amino acids. V was trimmed by 5 bases and J by 4 bases, leaving 17 bases between them. DNA of the CDR3: TGTGCCAGCAGTTTTGCGCTGGGAAAGGGCACCGGGGAGCTGTTTTTT. Its translation is CASSFALGKGTGELFF.

The chain recombines TRBV30 with TRBJ2-5, with D perhaps matching TRBD2 (5 bases). V was pared by 0 bases and J by 3 bases, with 14 bases between. The CDR3 totals 15 residues. Germline V CDR1 and CDR2: GTSNPN, SVGIG (reference sequence). CDR3 sequence: CAWSVAPTREETQYF. DNA for the CDR3: TGTGCCTGGAGTGTAGCCCCCACTAGGGAAGAGACCCAGTACTTC. Full variable domain (missing parts from reference TRBV30 and TRBJ2-5): SQTIHQWPATLVQPVGSPLSLECTVEGTSNPNLYWYRQAAGRGLQLLFYSVGIGQISSEVPQNLSASRPQDRQFILSSKKLLLSDSGFYLCAWSVAPTREETQYFGPGTRLLVL.

V gene TRBV11-3 combines with J gene TRBJ1-2, with no clear D. CDR3 length: 15 residues. Germline loops: CDR1 SGHNT, CDR2 YENEEA. V dropped 0 bases and J dropped 5 bases, with 13 bases sitting between them. CDR3 in amino acids: CASSLDVPGGYGYTF. The CDR3 DNA is TGTGCCAGCAGCTTAGATGTCCCCGGAGGTTATGGCTACACCTTC.

The chain links TRBV10-3 to TRBJ1-3, with 10 bases matching TRBD1. Trimming took 10 bases from V and 2 from J; bases not matched to a gene: 5. Looked up from germline, CDR1 is ENHRY and CDR2 is SYGVKD. The CDR3 consists of 14 residues. This chain's CDR3 is CAKEDRGTGNTIYF. In nucleotides, the CDR3 is TGTGCCAAAGAGGACAGGGGGACTGGAAACACCATATATTTT.

This chain uses TRBV18 with TRBJ1-5; 12 nucleotides agree with TRBD1. J gave up 0 bases and V 4 bases, and 1 base lay outside the gene matches. CDR3 size: 16 residues. Looked up from germline, CDR1 is KGHSH and CDR2 is LQKENI. The CDR3 coding sequence is TGTGCCAGCTCACTGGGACAGGGGGCTAGCAATCAGCCCCAGCATTTT. Its protein product is CASSLGQGASNQPQHF.

V gene TRBV9 combines with J gene TRBJ2-1; 13 bases agree with TRBD2. V gave up 3 bases and J gave up 6 bases; unmatched junction bases: 3. Germline V gene lookup returns CDR1 SGDLS and CDR2 YYNGEE. CDR3 size: 15 residues. The CDR3 here is CASSAGTSGANEQFF. As DNA, the CDR3 is TGTGCCAGCAGCGCCGGGACTAGCGGGGCCAATGAGCAGTTCTTC.

The V call is TRBV19, the J call TRBJ2-4; a weak D match, TRBD1 (6 bases). CDR1 is LNHDA, CDR2 SQIVND, per germline (reference sequence). V was cut by 5 bases and J by 7 bases, with 18 bases left in between. This CDR3 comprises 15 residues. The CDR3 bases are TGTGCCAGTAGTGCTTGGCAGGGGTTGGGGAACATTCAGTACTTC. Translation gives CASSAWQGLGNIQYF. Supplemented by reference TRBV19 and TRBJ2-4, the full variable domain reads DGGITQSPKYLFRKEGQNVTLSCEQNLNHDAMYWYRQDPGQGLRLIYYSQIVNDFQKGDIAEGYSVSREKKESFPLTVTSAQKNPTAFYLCASSAWQGLGNIQYFGAGTRLSVL.

This clone was detected a few times. This chain connects TRBV5-1 to TRBJ2-2; the match to TRBD2 covers 9 bases. V dropped 4 bases and J dropped 7; count of bases not matched to a gene: 23. The CDR3 has 20 residues. Germline-derived CDR1 and CDR2 are SGHRS and YFSETQ. CDR3 bases: TGCGCCAGCAGCCCCCGGGGGAGCGGGAGGTTCGGCCTCTCGGACGGGGAGCTGTTTTTT. Translating it yields CASSPRGSGRFGLSDGELFF.

V usage is TRBV11-3 and J usage is TRBJ1-6, with TRBD1 identical over 8 bases. Germline V gene lookup returns CDR1 SGHNT and CDR2 YENEEA. V shed 5 bases and J 7 bases; nucleotides not matched to a gene: 7. This CDR3 is built from 15 residues. CDR3: CASSATQGANSPLHF. DNA of the CDR3: TGTGCCAGCAGCGCGACCCAGGGGGCGAATTCACCCCTCCACTTT.

The V call is TRBV7-8, the J call TRBJ2-5; D is unclear. V lost 10 bases and J 1 base, leaving 13 bases between the germline ends. The germline V gene encodes CDR1 SGHVS and CDR2 FQNEAQ. This CDR3 is built from 13 residues. CDR3 sequence (DNA): TGTGCCACCCAAAGGCCGGGCCAAGAGACCCAGTACTTC. Residues: CATQRPGQETQYF.

The chain has TRBV29-1 and TRBJ1-4; D is possibly TRBD1 (5 bases). The CDR3 consists of 13 residues. V was clipped by 6 bases and J by 1 base, with 9 bases between them. The germline V gene has CDR1 SQVTM and CDR2 ANQGSEA. CDR3 loop: CSVVGVTNEKLFF. The CDR3 bases are TGCAGCGTGGTAGGGGTAACTAATGAAAAACTGTTTTTT.

The rearrangement joins TRBV2 to TRBJ1-1, with unresolved D. Germline CDR1 SNHLY, CDR2 FYNNEI. V shed 8 bases and J shed 1 base, with 11 bases lying between them. The CDR3 consists of 13 residues. The CDR3: CASRVGENTEAFF. The CDR3 DNA reads TGTGCCAGCCGAGTGGGAGAGAACACTGAAGCTTTCTTT. Using reference TRBV2 and TRBJ1-1 for the parts outside the CDR3, the full variable domain is EPEVTQTPSHQVTQMGQEVILRCVPISNHLYFYWYRQILGQKVEFLVSFYNNEISEKSEIFDDQFSVERPDGSNFTLKIRSTKLEDSAMYFCASRVGENTEAFFGQGTRLTVV.

The CDR3 coding sequence is TGTGCCAGCAGACTATCCGGGGGGGAGGCAGATACGCAGTATTTT. Its protein product is CASRLSGGEADTQYF. The chain has TRBV6-6 and TRBJ2-3; 8 positions match TRBD2. V was clipped by 6 bases and J by 4 bases; unmatched bases: 9. The CDR3 covers 15 residues. CDR1 and CDR2 (germline): MNHNY, SVGAGI (reference sequence).

The chain has TRBV6-4 and TRBJ2-3; 10 nucleotides match TRBD2. The CDR3 has 15 amino acids. The V gene end was trimmed by 6 bases and the J gene end by 3 bases; junction bases not matched to a gene: 6. The V gene's germline CDR1 is MRHNA and CDR2 SNTAGT. For the CDR3, the DNA is TGTGCCAGCAGCCCTCTAGCGGGGGAAACAGATACGCAGTATTTT. Amino acid sequence: CASSPLAGETDTQYF.

The J gene is TRBJ1-1, the V gene TRBV14; D unresolved. Trimming cost V 4 bases and J 0 bases, with 9 bases left between them. The CDR3 extends over 14 amino acids. The germline V gene has CDR1 SGHDN and CDR2 FVKESK. The CDR3 sequence is CASSPQTMNTEAFF. The CDR3 coding sequence is TGTGCCAGCAGCCCACAGACCATGAACACTGAAGCTTTCTTT.

J is TRBJ1-6 and V is TRBV5-1; tentative D call: TRBD1 (6 bases). The CDR3 totals 14 residues. Trimming took off 0 bases at V and 9 bases at J, with 10 bases between the two ends. Germline V gene sequence: CDR1 SGHRS, CDR2 YFSETQ. DNA for the CDR3: TGCGCCAGCAGCTTGGACAGGGCGGGTTCACCCCTCCACTTT. Its protein is CASSLDRAGSPLHF.

The J gene is TRBJ1-1, the V gene TRBV10-2; 8 bases map to TRBD1. The V gene end was trimmed by 6 bases and the J gene end by 4 bases; junction bases not matched to a gene: 10. Germline CDR1 is WSHSY and CDR2 is SAAADI. The CDR3 extends over 15 amino acids. The CDR3 sequence: CASSPNGQGVTEAFF. As DNA, the CDR3 is TGCGCCAGCAGCCCTAATGGACAGGGAGTCACTGAAGCTTTCTTT.

CDR3 nucleotide sequence: TGTGCCAGCAGTGATGGGCCCTATAATTCACCCCTCCACTTT. It encodes CASSDGPYNSPLHF. The genes are TRBV2 and TRBJ1-6; D is unresolved. Germline lookup yields CDR1 SNHLY and CDR2 FYNNEI. Trimming stripped 3 bases from V and 2 bases from J, with 5 bases between. This CDR3 spans 14 amino acids.

This clone has just one count. J is TRBJ1-2 and V is TRBV30, with D hard to call. V was cut by 3 bases and J by 4 bases, with 12 bases left in between. CDR3 size: 13 residues. Germline V lookup: CDR1 GTSNPN, CDR2 SVGIG (reference sequence). CDR3 sequence (DNA): TGTGCCTGGAGAGCCACCCCACTCTATGGCTACACCTTC. It codes for CAWRATPLYGYTF.

The chain is built from TRBV18 and TRBJ2-5, with 7 bases matching TRBD1. V lost 4 bases and J lost 2; bases outside the gene matches: 4. The CDR3 length is 14 residues. Germline V lookup: CDR1 KGHSH, CDR2 LQKENI. The CDR3 sequence is CASSLPTGQETQYF. Written as DNA, the CDR3 is TGTGCCAGCTCACTTCCGACAGGGCAAGAGACCCAGTACTTC.

This sequence joins TRBV18 and TRBJ1-5; TRBD1 agrees at 7 bases. Losses at the gene ends were 0 bases for V and 3 bases for J; bases not matched to a gene: 2. CDR3 size: 15 residues. Germline V gene lookup returns CDR1 KGHSH and CDR2 LQKENI. The chain's CDR3 is CASSPPGQHNQPQHF. CDR3 in DNA: TGTGCCAGCTCACCACCGGGACAGCACAATCAGCCCCAGCATTTT.

The gene calls are TRBV30 and TRBJ2-2, with D possibly being TRBD1 (6 bases). The CDR3 is 13 amino acids. Trimming took off 5 bases at V and 5 bases at J, with 12 bases between the two ends. CDR1 GTSNPN and CDR2 SVGIG come from the germline V gene (reference sequence). The CDR3 loop is CAWQGRSTGELFF. In DNA, the CDR3 is TGTGCCTGGCAGGGGCGTAGTACCGGGGAGCTGTTTTTT.